This T cell receptor beta chain appears in the sequencing data of a study of T cell repertoires in cytomegalovirus infection. TCRdb itself ran the reads through MiXCR, one entry per CDR3 protein. The sample has 80,000 or so distinct CDR3 sequences; roughly 37% are singletons. The trim removed 0 bases at V and 6 bases at J, leaving 9 bases unmatched. Germline V gives CDR1 MNHNS, CDR2 SASEGT. The CDR3 loop spans 17 amino acids. This clonotype occurred a few times. Its antigen is still unknown. Study conclusions and caveats: Clonotypes of TCR beta that were HLA-C-restricted and CMV-specific dominated the ex vivo response.

The source of this sequence is a human donor in good health (CMV status not recorded). Some clones in this sample may be carry-over from other donors' samples. This chain uses TRBV6-1 with TRBJ2-2, with TRBD2 identical over 8 bases. The specimen was CD8+ T cells from cultured PBMCs, collected from culture after CMV antigen stimulation. The CDR3 coding sequence is TGTGCCAGCAGTGAAGCGTGGGGGACTAGTCGGTCCGGGGAGCTGTTTTTT. Translated, it gives CASSEAWGTSRSGELFF.